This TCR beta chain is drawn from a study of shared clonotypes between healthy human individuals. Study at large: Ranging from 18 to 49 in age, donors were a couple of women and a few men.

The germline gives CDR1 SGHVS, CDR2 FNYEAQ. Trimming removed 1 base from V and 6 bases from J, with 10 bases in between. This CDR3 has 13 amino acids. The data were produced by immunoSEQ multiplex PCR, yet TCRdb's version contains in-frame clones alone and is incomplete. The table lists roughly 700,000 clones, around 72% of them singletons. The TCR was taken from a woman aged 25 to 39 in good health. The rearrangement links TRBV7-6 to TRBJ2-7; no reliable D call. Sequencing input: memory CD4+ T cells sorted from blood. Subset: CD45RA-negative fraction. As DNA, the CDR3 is TGTGCCAGCAGCTTAGACCCCTTCCGCGAGCAGTACTTC. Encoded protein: CASSLDPFREQYF.